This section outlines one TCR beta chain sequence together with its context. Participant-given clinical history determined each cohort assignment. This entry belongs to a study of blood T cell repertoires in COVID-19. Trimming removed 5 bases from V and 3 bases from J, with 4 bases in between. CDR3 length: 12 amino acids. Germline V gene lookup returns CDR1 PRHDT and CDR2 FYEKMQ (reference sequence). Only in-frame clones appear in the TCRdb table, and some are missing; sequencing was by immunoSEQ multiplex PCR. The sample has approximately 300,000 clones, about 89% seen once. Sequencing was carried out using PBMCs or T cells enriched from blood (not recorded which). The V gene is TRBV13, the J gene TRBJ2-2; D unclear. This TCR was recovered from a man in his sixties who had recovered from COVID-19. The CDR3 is CASSRYTGELFF. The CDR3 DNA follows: TGTGCCAGCAGCCGGTACACCGGGGAGCTGTTTTTT.